Detailed here is one TCR beta chain. In the source study's methods: For nucleated cells, counts were estimated from reference gene primer amplification. Here immunoSEQ multiplex PCR was the method, and the copy in TCRdb shows in-frame clones only, minus some. For V, J and clone size, that table is used; D and trimming come from the DNA. Of approximately 180,000 clones in the sample, about 85% are singletons; the top ten hold roughly 21%. The data were obtained in a study of blood T cell repertoires in COVID-19. Study-wide background: Whether acute or convalescent, the COVID-19 samples came from the United States, Italy and Spain. T cells, B-cell-depleted T cells, or PBMCs provided the cDNA or gDNA that served as material.

Germline-derived CDR1 and CDR2 are SGDLS and YYNGEE. J was trimmed by 3 bases and V by 2 bases; bases with no gene match: 1. The CDR3 contains 14 residues. Sequencing used peripheral blood. The rearrangement uses TRBV9 and TRBJ2-3; TRBD2 agrees at 9 bases. This TCR derives from a man between 60 and 75 years old with active or convalescent COVID-19. This chain's CDR3 is CASSVSGGTDTQYF. In DNA form, the CDR3 reads TGTGCCAGCAGCGTTAGCGGGGGAACAGATACGCAGTATTTT. Drawing the rest from reference TRBV9 and TRBJ2-3, the complete variable domain is DSGVTQTPKHLITATGQRVTLRCSPRSGDLSVYWYQQSLDQGLQFLIQYYNGEERAKGNILERFSAQQFPDLHSELNLSSLELGDSALYFCASSVSGGTDTQYFGPGTRLTVL.